This TCR beta chain was captured in a study of PD-1 blockade in classical Hodgkin lymphoma. Turning to the study itself: Patients received nivolumab 3 mg/kg intravenously every 2 weeks. Study findings and constraints: Nivolumab initiated under 1 year post-ASCT led to patient exclusion. Complete responders showed a baseline diversity that resembled the diversity of newly diagnosed patients.

The method was immunoSEQ multiplex PCR; TCRdb's version includes in-frame clones alone and lacks a portion of them. The table includes tens of thousands of clones, approximately 90% detected once. In regard to this clone: Its matching antigen is unknown.

Germline V lookup: CDR1 MNHEY, CDR2 SMNVEV (reference sequence). CDR3 length equals 16 residues. V lost 6 bases, J lost 6 bases, and 9 bases stayed unmatched. Time point defined: cycle 4 day 1 (C4D1), after 5 to 7 weeks of nivolumab. Patients all relapsed after autologous stem cell transplantation, and there was variation in brentuximab vedotin exposure. Complete response, partial response or progressive disease constituted the best responses recorded. This rearrangement joins TRBV27 to TRBJ2-3, with TRBD2 identical over 13 bases. The receptor's source is a human donor with classical Hodgkin lymphoma. Sample: peripheral blood mononuclear cells (PBMCs), taken before the fourth cycle of nivolumab. In DNA form, the CDR3 reads TGTGCCAGCAGCCCAATCGGACTAGCGGGAGCGGATACGCAGTATTTT. Its translation is CASSPIGLAGADTQYF.